The 5 T cell receptor beta chains in this list originate from one sample, sequenced in a study of T cell repertoires in ileal Crohn's disease. Assay: immunoSEQ multiplex PCR; the TCRdb copy retains only in-frame clones and omits some. The table lists around 7,500 clones, roughly 70% of them singletons. The sample was ileal tissue. The receptors here all came from an adult with Crohn's disease.

This clone is large within its sample. The chain couples TRBV19 to TRBJ1-2; 9 nucleotides agree with TRBD1. Unmatched junction bases numbered 17, after V lost 4 bases and J lost 5 bases. The germline CDR1 and CDR2 sequences are LNHDA and SQIVND (reference sequence). This CDR3 is 18 amino acids long. The CDR3 is CASSTSLGRDRALYGYTF. CDR3 nucleotides: TGTGCCAGTAGTACCTCCTTGGGGCGGGACAGGGCTTTATATGGCTACACCTTC.

This clone was seen once. The V call is TRBV6-5, the J call TRBJ2-7; 9 bases align to TRBD1. The V and J ends lost 4 bases and 5 bases, in that order; junction bases with no gene match: 6. The CDR3 length is 14 residues. Germline V gives CDR1 MNHEY, CDR2 SVGAGI. CDR3 region: CASSFLDRGHEQYF. The DNA of the CDR3 is TGTGCCAGCAGTTTTTTGGACAGGGGCCACGAGCAGTACTTC.

This clone is deemed medium-sized. The chain couples TRBV19 to TRBJ2-3; 10 bases line up with TRBD2. The germline gives CDR1 LNHDA, CDR2 SQIVND (reference sequence). The CDR3 totals 16 residues. J lost 4 bases, V lost 3 bases, and 7 bases had no gene match. CDR3 in DNA: TGTGCCAGTAGTATGTTGTCTAGCGGGGGTTCAGATACGCAGTATTTT. Encoded protein: CASSMLSSGGSDTQYF.

The chain is built from TRBV6-6 and TRBJ2-3; D unclear. The CDR3 runs to 12 residues. The V gene's germline CDR1 is MNHNY and CDR2 SVGAGI (reference sequence). The V and J ends lost 5 bases and 2 bases respectively, with 5 bases between them. The CDR3 DNA sequence: TGTGCCAGCAGTGTCGTCACAGATACGCAGTATTTT. Residues: CASSVVTDTQYF.

The V call is TRBV29-1, the J call TRBJ2-6; 9 nucleotides agree with TRBD1. Germline loops: CDR1 SQVTM, CDR2 ANQGSEA. CDR3 length equals 17 residues. After removal of 4 bases from V and 0 bases from J, the junction contained 7 bases not matched to a gene. Written as DNA, the CDR3 is TGCAGCGTTGGGACAGGGGACTTAGTCTCTGGGGCCAACGTCCTGACTTTC. Translated, it gives CSVGTGDLVSGANVLTF. Filled out from reference TRBV29-1 and TRBJ2-6, the complete variable domain reads SAVISQKPSRDICQRGTSLTIQCQVDSQVTMMFWYRQQPGQSLTLIATANQGSEATYESGFVIDKFPISRPNLTFSTLTVSNMSPEDSSIYLCSVGTGDLVSGANVLTFGAGSRLTVL.